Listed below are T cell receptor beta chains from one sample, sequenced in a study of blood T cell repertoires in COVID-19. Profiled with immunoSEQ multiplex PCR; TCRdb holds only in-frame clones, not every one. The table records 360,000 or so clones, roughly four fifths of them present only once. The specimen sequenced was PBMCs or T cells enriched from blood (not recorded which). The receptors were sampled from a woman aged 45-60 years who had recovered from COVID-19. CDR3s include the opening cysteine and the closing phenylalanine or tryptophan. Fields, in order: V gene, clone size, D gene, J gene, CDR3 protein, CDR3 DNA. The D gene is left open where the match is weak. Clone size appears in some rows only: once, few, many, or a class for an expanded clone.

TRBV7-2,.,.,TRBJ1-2,CASSSLYGYTF,TGTGCCAGCAGCTCCCTCTATGGCTACACCTTC
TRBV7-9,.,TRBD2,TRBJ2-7,CASSLVSSGSYEQYF,TGTGCCAGCAGCTTAGTTTCTAGCGGATCCTACGAGCAGTACTTC
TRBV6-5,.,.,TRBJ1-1,CASRDNRIQNTEAFF,TGTGCCAGCAGAGATAACAGAATACAGAACACTGAAGCTTTCTTT
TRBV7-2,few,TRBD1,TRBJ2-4,CASSSSGTVAKNIQYF,TGTGCCAGCAGTAGTTCCGGGACAGTAGCCAAAAACATTCAGTACTTC
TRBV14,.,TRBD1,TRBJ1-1,CASSPGQGMRNTEAFF,TGTGCCAGCAGCCCGGGACAGGGGATGAGGAACACTGAAGCTTTCTTT
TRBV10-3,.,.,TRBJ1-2,CAISAGGDWYGYTF,TGTGCCATCAGTGCGGGGGGCGATTGGTATGGCTACACCTTC
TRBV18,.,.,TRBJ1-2,CASSPLDSYGYTF,TGTGCCAGCTCACCACTAGACAGCTATGGCTACACCTTC
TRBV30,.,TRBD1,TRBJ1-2,CAWSAARDSYNYGYTF,TGTGCCTGGAGTGCCGCCCGGGACAGCTATAACTATGGCTACACCTTC
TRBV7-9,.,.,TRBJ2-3,CASSLAEVGLTDTQYF,TGTGCCAGCAGCTTAGCGGAGGTGGGCTTAACAGATACGCAGTATTTT
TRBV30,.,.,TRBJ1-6,CACNRDTNSPLHF,TGTGCCTGCAACCGGGACACCAATTCACCCCTCCACTTT
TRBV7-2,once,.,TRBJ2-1,CASSLAVGRVVRNEQFF,TGTGCCAGCAGCTTAGCAGTGGGCAGGGTAGTTCGGAATGAGCAGTTCTTC
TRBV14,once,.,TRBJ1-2,CASSLPGHSDGYTF,TGTGCCAGCAGCCTCCCAGGCCATTCTGATGGCTACACCTTC
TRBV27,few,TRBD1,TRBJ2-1,CASSLAGTGISNEQFF,TGTGCCAGCAGTTTGGCGGGGACAGGGATATCCAATGAGCAGTTCTTC
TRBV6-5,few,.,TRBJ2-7,CASSLSGSSYEQYF,TGTGCCAGCAGTTTAAGCGGTAGCTCCTACGAGCAGTACTTC
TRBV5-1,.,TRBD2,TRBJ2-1,CASREGVSSYNEQFF,TGCGCCAGCCGGGAGGGGGTGTCGTCCTACAATGAGCAGTTCTTC
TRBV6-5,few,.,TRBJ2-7,CASSYGDPAGTYEQYF,TGTGCCAGCAGTTACGGTGACCCAGCCGGGACCTACGAGCAGTACTTC
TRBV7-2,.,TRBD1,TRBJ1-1,CASAAEGQVNTEAFF,TGTGCCAGCGCTGCCGAGGGACAGGTGAACACTGAAGCTTTCTTT
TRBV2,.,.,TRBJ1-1,CASSKGAGMNTEAFF,TGTGCCAGCAGTAAAGGGGCAGGTATGAACACTGAAGCTTTCTTT
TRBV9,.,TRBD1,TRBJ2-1,CASSAQPRTGGNEQFF,TGTGCCAGCAGCGCACAGCCTAGGACAGGGGGCAATGAGCAGTTCTTC
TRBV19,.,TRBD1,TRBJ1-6,CASSPSGQGRNSPLHF,TGTGCCAGTAGTCCCTCCGGACAGGGAAGAAATTCACCCCTCCACTTT
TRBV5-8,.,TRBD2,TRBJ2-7,CASSLGGTGTSGYEQYF,TGTGCCAGCAGCTTGGGGGGAACCGGGACTAGCGGGTACGAGCAGTACTTC
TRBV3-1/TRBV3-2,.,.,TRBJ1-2,CASSQEGGPYGYTF,TGTGCCAGCAGCCAAGAAGGGGGACCCTATGGCTACACCTTC
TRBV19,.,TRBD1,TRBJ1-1,CASMGQLNTEAFF,TGTGCCAGTATGGGACAGTTGAACACTGAAGCTTTCTTT
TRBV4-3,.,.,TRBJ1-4,CASSQVPSGHIEKLFF,TGCGCCAGCAGCCAAGTTCCCTCGGGACATATTGAAAAACTGTTTTTT
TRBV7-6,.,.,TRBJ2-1,CASSPNFYNEQFF,TGTGCCAGCAGCCCAAACTTCTACAATGAGCAGTTCTTC
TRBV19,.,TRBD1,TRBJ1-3,CASEDRAQSGTIYF,TGTGCCAGTGAGGACAGGGCGCAGTCGGGCACCATATATTTT
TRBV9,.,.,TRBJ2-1,CASSLLVGSANNEQFF,TGTGCCAGCAGCTTACTCGTAGGGAGCGCCAACAATGAGCAGTTCTTC
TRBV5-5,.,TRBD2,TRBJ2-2,CASNPLAGAAGELFF,TGTGCCAGCAACCCACTAGCGGGAGCTGCCGGGGAGCTGTTTTTT